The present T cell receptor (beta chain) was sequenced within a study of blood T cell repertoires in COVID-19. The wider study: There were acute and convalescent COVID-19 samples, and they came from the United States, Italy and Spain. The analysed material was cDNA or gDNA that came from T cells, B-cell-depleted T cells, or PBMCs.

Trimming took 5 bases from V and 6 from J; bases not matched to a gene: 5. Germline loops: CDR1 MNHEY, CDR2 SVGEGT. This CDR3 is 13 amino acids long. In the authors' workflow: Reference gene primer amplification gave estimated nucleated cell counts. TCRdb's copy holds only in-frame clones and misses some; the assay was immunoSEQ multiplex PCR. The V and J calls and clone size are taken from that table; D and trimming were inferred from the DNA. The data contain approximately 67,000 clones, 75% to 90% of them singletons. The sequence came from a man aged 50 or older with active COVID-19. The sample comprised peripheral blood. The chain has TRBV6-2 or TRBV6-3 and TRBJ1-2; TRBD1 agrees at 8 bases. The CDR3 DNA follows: TGTGCCAGCAGTCCGACAGGGGCGCATGGCTACACCTTC. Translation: CASSPTGAHGYTF.